Detailed here is one T cell receptor (beta chain). Trimming removed 6 bases from V and 9 bases from J, with 18 bases in between. Germline V lookup: CDR1 MNHNS, CDR2 SASEGT. CDR3 size: 15 residues. It was with 60 Vbeta and 13 Jbeta primers that the PCR ran. Sequencing was performed with immunoSEQ multiplex PCR; in TCRdb, only in-frame clones are kept and a portion is missing. Of roughly 180,000 clones detected, around 79% appear once; the ten largest clones hold less than 3%. The sample originates from a study of cytomegalovirus exposure and HLA in healthy donors. The sequence came from a female donor in good health and CMV-seronegative. The J gene is TRBJ1-6, the V gene TRBV6-1, with D possibly TRBD1 on 5 matching bases. The sequencing input was PBMCs. The CDR3, as DNA: TGTGCCAGCAGCGACAGTACTTCTTTGGTTTCACCCCTCCACTTT. The encoded protein is CASSDSTSLVSPLHF.